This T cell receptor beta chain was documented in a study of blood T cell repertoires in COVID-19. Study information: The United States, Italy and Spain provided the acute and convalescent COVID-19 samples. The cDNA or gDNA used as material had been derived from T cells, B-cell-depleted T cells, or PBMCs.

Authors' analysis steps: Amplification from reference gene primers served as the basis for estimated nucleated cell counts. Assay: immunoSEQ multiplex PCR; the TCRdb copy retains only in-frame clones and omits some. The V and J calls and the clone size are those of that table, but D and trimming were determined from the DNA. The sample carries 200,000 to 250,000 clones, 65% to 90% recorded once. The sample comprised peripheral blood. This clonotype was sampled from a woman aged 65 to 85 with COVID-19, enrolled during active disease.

The CDR3 nucleotides read TGCGCCAGCAGCCTGATGGACGGGGGTTATAATTCACCCCTCCACTTT. Residues: CASSLMDGGYNSPLHF. The chain is built from TRBV4-3 and TRBJ1-6; maybe TRBD1 (5 bases). This CDR3 has 16 residues. V was pared by 4 bases and J by 4 bases, with 14 bases between. In germline, CDR1 is LGHNA, CDR2 YSLEER.